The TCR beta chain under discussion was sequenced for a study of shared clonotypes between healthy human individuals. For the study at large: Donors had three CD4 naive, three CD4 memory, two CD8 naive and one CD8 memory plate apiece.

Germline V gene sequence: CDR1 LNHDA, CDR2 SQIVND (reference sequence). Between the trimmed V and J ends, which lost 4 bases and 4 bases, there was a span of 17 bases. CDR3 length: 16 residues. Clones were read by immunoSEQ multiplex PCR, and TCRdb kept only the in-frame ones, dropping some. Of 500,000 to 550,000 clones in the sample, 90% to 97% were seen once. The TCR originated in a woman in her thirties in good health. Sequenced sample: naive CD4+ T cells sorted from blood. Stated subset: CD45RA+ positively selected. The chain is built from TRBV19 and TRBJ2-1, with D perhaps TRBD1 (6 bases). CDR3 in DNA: TGTGCCAGTAGTAGGTCCCCAGGGGAGAGGTACAATGAGCAGTTCTTC. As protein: CASSRSPGERYNEQFF.